The clone carrying this T cell receptor (beta chain) showed up just a few times. The antigen is unknown. Produced via immunoSEQ multiplex PCR; TCRdb's table is partial and in-frame only. The top ten clones hold about 6% of a sample with 250,000 to 350,000 clones, 60% to 80% of them seen once. These data are taken from a study of cytotoxic CD8 clonotypes in ibrutinib-treated CLL. Findings and limits, study-wide: Sample timing was unmatched between remission and later-progressing patients; lymph nodes unstudied.

The CDR3 covers 15 residues. Germline CDR1 reads MNHEY; CDR2 reads SVGAGI. V shed 4 bases, J shed 4 bases, and the junction held 6 bases outside the gene matches. The V gene is TRBV6-5, the J gene TRBJ2-3, with 9 bases that match TRBD2. The sequence derives from a human donor with chronic lymphocytic leukemia. This specimen consisted of PBMCs, obtained at disease progression, from a patient treated with ibrutinib. The CDR3, as DNA: TGTGCCAGCAGTTGGGGCGGGGGGGCCTCAGATACGCAGTATTTT. Translated: CASSWGGGASDTQYF.